The rows below give T cell receptor beta chains drawn from one sample of a study of cytomegalovirus exposure and HLA in healthy donors. Here immunoSEQ multiplex PCR was the method, and the copy in TCRdb shows in-frame clones only, minus some. This table has some 200,000 clones, under 70% appearing once. Material for sequencing was PBMCs. The source is a man in his forties in good health and CMV-seropositive. Both conserved end residues are part of each CDR3. D genes are given only for firm matches. A row's size may be missing; if present it is once, few, many or a size class.

J: TRBJ1-1
V: TRBV5-1
D: TRBD1
size: .
DNA: TGCGCCAGCAGCTTGGACGGACAGGGAAACACTGAAGCTTTCTTT
CDR3: CASSLDGQGNTEAFF

J: TRBJ2-5
V: TRBV5-1
D: TRBD2
size: .
DNA: TGCGCCAGCAGCTTGGCTTCAGCGGGGGGTCTACAAGAGACCCAGTACTTC
CDR3: CASSLASAGGLQETQYF

J: TRBJ1-2
V: TRBV2
D: .
size: .
DNA: TGTGCCAGCCAGGCCGACAACTATGGCTACACCTTC
CDR3: CASQADNYGYTF

J: TRBJ2-3
V: TRBV4-3
D: .
size: .
DNA: TGCGCCAGCAGCCAAGAGGGCAGGGTTGGAGATACGCAGTATTTT
CDR3: CASSQEGRVGDTQYF

J: TRBJ1-1
V: TRBV5-4
D: TRBD1
size: once
DNA: TGTGCCAGCAGTCCAACCCAGGGGGCGCTCACTGAAGCTTTCTTT
CDR3: CASSPTQGALTEAFF

J: TRBJ2-3
V: TRBV19
D: .
size: .
DNA: TGTGCCAGTAGTACCCGACAGGTTACAGATACGCAGTATTTT
CDR3: CASSTRQVTDTQYF

J: TRBJ1-5
V: TRBV28
D: .
size: .
DNA: TGTGCCAGCAGTTTAGGAGGAGCGGGGGTAGGATATCAGCCCCAGCATTTT
CDR3: CASSLGGAGVGYQPQHF

J: TRBJ1-2
V: TRBV6-5
D: .
size: .
DNA: TGTGCCAGCAGTTACTCGGGGGGGGATGGCTACACCTTC
CDR3: CASSYSGGDGYTF

J: TRBJ2-7
V: TRBV28
D: .
size: .
DNA: TGTGCCAGCACAAAAGGGACCGGGGGTTACGAGCAGTACTTC
CDR3: CASTKGTGGYEQYF

J: TRBJ2-7
V: TRBV5-1
D: .
size: once
DNA: TGCGCCAGCAGCTTGGTTTCCAGCTCCTACGAGCAGTACTTC
CDR3: CASSLVSSSYEQYF

J: TRBJ2-6
V: TRBV4-3
D: .
size: once
DNA: TGCGCCAGCAGCCAATCCCGCCCGGGGAGAGGCAACGTCCTGACTTTC
CDR3: CASSQSRPGRGNVLTF

J: TRBJ1-4
V: TRBV6-6
D: .
size: few
DNA: TGTGCCAGCAGTTACGTGGCTACTAATGAAAAACTGTTTTTT
CDR3: CASSYVATNEKLFF

J: TRBJ2-7
V: TRBV5-4
D: TRBD1
size: .
DNA: TGTGCCAGCAGCTCCCGGGACAGGTTCTACGAGCAGTACTTC
CDR3: CASSSRDRFYEQYF

J: TRBJ2-1
V: TRBV10-2
D: .
size: .
DNA: TGCGCCAGCAGACGATCAGGCTCCTACAATGAGCAGTTCTTC
CDR3: CASRRSGSYNEQFF

J: TRBJ1-2
V: TRBV2
D: TRBD1
size: few
DNA: TGTGCCAGCACCGGAGACAGGGGACGCGGCTACACCTTC
CDR3: CASTGDRGRGYTF

J: TRBJ1-5
V: TRBV27
D: .
size: .
DNA: TGTGCCAGCAAAATAAGCTTTGACAGTTACAATCAGCCCCAGCATTTT
CDR3: CASKISFDSYNQPQHF

J: TRBJ2-1
V: TRBV4-1
D: TRBD1
size: few
DNA: TGCGCCAGCAGCCAGTCGGGGGTGCAGGGGGCGTTAAACAATGAGCAGTTCTTC
CDR3: CASSQSGVQGALNNEQFF

J: TRBJ1-2
V: TRBV18
D: .
size: .
DNA: TGTGCCAGCTCACCTTTACTCGACAGTGCTAACTATGGCTACACCTTC
CDR3: CASSPLLDSANYGYTF

J: TRBJ1-1
V: TRBV2
D: TRBD1
size: .
DNA: TGTGCCAGCAGGCACAGGGGGCTGGGCGCTGAAGCTTTCTTT
CDR3: CASRHRGLGAEAFF